The 6 T cell receptor beta chains given below trace back to one sample, sequenced in a study of blood T cells in healthy people across ages. The use of a sample-barcoded 5' primer and a J-beta primer mix characterized a second PCR of about 7 to 12 cycles. TCRdb recomputed calls from the 5' RACE reads with MiXCR, one row per CDR3 protein. The table includes about 2 million distinct CDR3 sequences, 49% detected once. Sequenced input: blood. Source of these receptors: a woman aged 40 to 55 in good health.

The V call is TRBV27, the J call TRBJ1-4, with D possibly TRBD1 on 5 matching bases. Germline lookup yields CDR1 MNHEY and CDR2 SMNVEV (reference sequence). V was shortened by 4 bases and J by 7 bases, with 13 bases between the two germline ends. The CDR3 is 14 amino acids. The CDR3 DNA follows: TGTGCCAGCAGTTCGACAATTGGGGCTGAAAAACTGTTTTTT. It specifies CASSSTIGAEKLFF. The whole variable domain, remainder taken from reference TRBV27 and TRBJ1-4, is EAQVTQNPRYLITVTGKKLTVTCSQNMNHEYMSWYRQDPGLGLRQIYYSMNVEVTDKGDVPEGYKVSRKEKRNFPLILESPSPNQTSLYFCASSSTIGAEKLFFGSGTQLSVL.

The rearrangement joins TRBV20-1 to TRBJ2-1, with TRBD2 matching 12 bases. The end of the DNA aligns better with TRBJ2-7, so the J call may be wrong. The CDR3 is made up of 15 amino acids. Germline V CDR1 and CDR2: DFQATT, SNEGSKA (reference sequence). The CDR3 region is CSARLAGGPFNEQYF. For the CDR3, the DNA is TGCAGTGCTAGGCTAGCGGGGGGGCCGTTCAATGAGCAGTACTTC.

The sample holds many counts of this clonotype. The V gene is TRBV7-8, the J gene TRBJ2-7; D gene ambiguous. Germline V gives CDR1 SGHVS, CDR2 FQNEAQ. The CDR3 is 15 residues long. Trimming removed 5 bases from V and 2 bases from J, with 16 bases in between. CDR3 residues: CASSLLPDRAYEQYF. CDR3 sequence (DNA): TGTGCCAGCAGCCTGCTGCCAGATAGAGCCTACGAGCAGTACTTC. The complete variable domain, with remaining parts taken from reference TRBV7-8 and TRBJ2-7, reads GAGVSQSPRYKVAKRGQDVALRCDPISGHVSLFWYQQALGQGPEFLTYFQNEAQLDKSGLPSDRFFAERPEGSVSTLKIQRTQQEDSAVYLCASSLLPDRAYEQYFGPGTRLTVT.

J is TRBJ1-4 and V is TRBV20-1, with D maybe TRBD1 (5 bases). The ends were cut back, 6 bases at V and 11 bases at J, with 16 bases in the middle. This CDR3 region has 12 residues. Germline CDR1 DFQATT, CDR2 SNEGSKA (reference sequence). The DNA of the CDR3 is TGCAGTGCGCCCTCCTCGGGGCAGAAACTGTTTTTT. Protein: CSAPSSGQKLFF.

This clonotype was observed a few times. The chain employs TRBV18 and TRBJ2-5, with TRBD1 matching over 10 bases. The closer fit of TRBJ2-7 to the DNA end suggests the J call may be wrong. CDR3 size: 15 residues. The germline CDR1 and CDR2 sequences are KGHSH and LQKENI. The DNA of the CDR3 is TGTGCCAGCTCACCAGGGACAGGGGATGTGTACGAGCAGTACTTC. It is translated as CASSPGTGDVYEQYF.

This clonotype showed up just a few times. The rearrangement links TRBV5-6 to TRBJ2-5; no definite D call. V was clipped by 4 bases and J by 1 base, with 14 bases between them. Germline V gene data show CDR1 as SGHDT and CDR2 as YYEEEE. The CDR3 runs 15 residues. CDR3 sequence reads: CASSLILGSQETQYF. As DNA, the CDR3 is TGTGCCAGCAGCCTCATCCTAGGCTCCCAAGAGACCCAGTACTTC.